Each of the 27 T cell receptor beta chains below was sequenced from the same sample in a study of T cells after yellow fever vaccination. TCRdb reprocessed the 5' RACE reads with MiXCR, giving one entry per CDR3 protein. Among about 220,000 distinct CDR3 sequences, 3% to 3.5% were seen once, and the ten largest hold 3.2%. Material: CD4+ T cells sorted from PBMCs, obtained 10 days after the yellow fever booster vaccination. The receptor set was obtained from a man between 18 and 35 years old who received the YFV17D yellow fever vaccine.

The chain uses TRBV19 and TRBJ1-1; unclear D gene. Trimming cost V 7 bases and J 7 bases, with 10 bases left between them. The CDR3 sequence is 11 residues long. The germline gives CDR1 LNHDA, CDR2 SQIVND (reference sequence). This CDR3 reads CASIGAGEAFF. The DNA of the CDR3 is TGTGCCAGTATAGGTGCAGGTGAAGCTTTCTTT.

The genes are TRBV18 and TRBJ1-1; unclear D gene. Germline V gene lookup returns CDR1 KGHSH and CDR2 LQKENI. Trimming shortened V by 6 bases and J by 0 bases, and 17 bases separated the two germline ends. The CDR3 length is 16 residues. The CDR3, as DNA: TGTGCCAGCTCCCCCAGTAGTGCCGGCATGAACACTGAAGCTTTCTTT. Translating gives CASSPSSAGMNTEAFF.

This clonotype was picked up many times. V gene TRBV7-8 combines with J gene TRBJ2-1; a weak D match, TRBD2 (6 bases). V dropped 1 base and J dropped 2 bases, with 9 bases sitting between them. The germline gives CDR1 SGHVS, CDR2 FQNEAQ. The CDR3 spans 15 residues. CDR3 sequence (DNA): TGTGCCAGCAGCTTAGACGGGGGAGCCTACAATGAGCAGTTCTTC. Translating gives CASSLDGGAYNEQFF.

This clonotype was seen a handful of times. The rearrangement uses TRBV7-2 and TRBJ2-5; D might be TRBD1 or TRBD2, each matching 5 bases. The V end lost 1 base, the J end lost 7 bases, and 19 bases lay between the germline ends. Germline assignment: CDR1 SGHTA and CDR2 FQGNSA. The CDR3 is made up of 16 amino acids. Written as DNA, the CDR3 is TGTGCCAGCAGCTTAGGTGGGGTCACGGGGCGGCCGACCCAGTACTTC. This translates into CASSLGGVTGRPTQYF.

This clonotype has ten or more counts. This chain links TRBV2 with TRBJ1-2, with D unclear. Trimming shortened V by 4 bases and J by 3 bases, and 15 bases separated the two germline ends. Per the germline V gene, CDR1 is SNHLY and CDR2 is FYNNEI. The CDR3 extends over 15 amino acids. The CDR3 reads CASSVTQAPDYGYTF. The CDR3 nucleotides are TGTGCCAGCAGTGTAACACAAGCCCCAGACTATGGCTACACCTTC.

The V and J genes are TRBV4-1 and TRBJ2-1; 8 bases fit TRBD2. Trimming removed 1 base from V and 9 bases from J; junction bases left unmatched: 5. The CDR3 loop spans 14 amino acids. Looked up from germline, CDR1 is MGHRA and CDR2 is YSYEKL. The CDR3 sequence is CASSQVGTSREQFF. CDR3 in DNA: TGCGCCAGCAGCCAAGTTGGGACTAGTCGTGAGCAGTTCTTC.

This clonotype was detected only a few times. The chain recombines TRBV18 with TRBJ2-7; 8 bases map to TRBD1. CDR1 and CDR2 (germline): KGHSH, LQKENI. Losses at the gene ends were 3 bases for V and 9 bases for J; bases not matched to a gene: 7. The CDR3 is made up of 13 amino acids. The CDR3 DNA follows: TGTGCCAGCTCACCGGGGGACAGGCGACGGCAGTACTTC. Translation: CASSPGDRRRQYF.

There are many counts of this clonotype. As DNA, the CDR3 is TGTGCCAGCAGCCCGGGGGGGTCAGATACGCAGTATTTT. Translating it yields CASSPGGSDTQYF. V and J are TRBV7-2 and TRBJ2-3; 8 positions agree with TRBD2. Germline V CDR1 and CDR2: SGHTA, FQGNSA. The CDR3 is made up of 13 amino acids. With V trimmed by 5 bases and J by 4 bases, 2 bases remained unmatched. Full variable domain (outside the CDR3, taken from reference TRBV7-2 and TRBJ2-3): GAGVSQSPSNKVTEKGKDVELRCDPISGHTALYWYRQSLGQGLEFLIYFQGNSAPDKSGLPSDRFSAERTGGSVSTLTIQRTQQEDSAVYLCASSPGGSDTQYFGPGTRLTVL.

This clonotype turned up a few times. V gene TRBV10-3 combines with J gene TRBJ2-2; D is perhaps TRBD1 or TRBD2 (5 bases each). The CDR3 loop spans 12 amino acids. Deletions cut 4 bases from V and 7 bases from J, with 7 bases between. The germline V gene encodes CDR1 ENHRY and CDR2 SYGVKD. The CDR3 region is CAISGGDGELFF. CDR3 coding DNA: TGTGCCATCAGTGGAGGGGACGGGGAGCTGTTTTTT.

This clonotype was observed a few times. V and J are TRBV15 and TRBJ2-3; TRBD1 matches 9 bases. Trimming took 5 bases from V and 2 from J; bases not matched to a gene: 5. The CDR3 has 15 residues. CDR1 LNHNV and CDR2 YYDKDF come from the germline V gene (reference sequence). The CDR3 sequence: CATSGRDRDTDTQYF. The CDR3 DNA reads TGTGCCACCAGCGGCCGGGACAGGGACACAGATACGCAGTATTTT.

This clonotype was detected a few times. The CDR3 is CASSQDLGTVAYNEQFF. The CDR3 DNA follows: TGTGCCAGCAGCCAAGATCTTGGGACAGTCGCCTACAATGAGCAGTTCTTC. The V and J genes are TRBV3-1 and TRBJ2-1; 7 bases match TRBD1. The CDR3 has 17 residues. Germline CDR1 LGHDT, CDR2 YNNKEL (reference sequence). V lost 0 bases and J lost 2; bases outside the gene matches: 7.

This clonotype was found a few times. The chain combines TRBV3-1 with TRBJ1-3; D ambiguous. CDR3 size: 15 residues. The V gene lost 0 bases and the J gene lost 4 bases, with 10 bases spanning the gap. The germline gives CDR1 LGHDT, CDR2 YNNKEL (reference sequence). The CDR3 protein is CASSQEGGPGNTIYF. The CDR3 nucleotides read TGTGCCAGCAGCCAAGAGGGAGGACCCGGAAACACCATATATTTT.

This clonotype was seen at least ten times. This chain links TRBV15 with TRBJ1-3, with D uncertain. The CDR3 totals 15 residues. Germline CDR1 is LNHNV and CDR2 is YYDKDF (reference sequence). Trimming left V 0 bases short and J 4 bases short, with 10 bases between. CDR3 DNA sequence: TGTGCCACCAGCAGAGATTATGGAGCCGGAAACACCATATATTTT. The encoded protein is CATSRDYGAGNTIYF.

The chain carries TRBV7-8 and TRBJ1-3, with 11 bases fitting TRBD1. V lost 6 bases to trimming and J lost 0 bases; unmatched junction nucleotides: 4. CDR1 and CDR2 (germline): SGHVS, FQNEAQ. CDR3 length: 16 amino acids. The CDR3 is CASSSGTGGSGNTIYF. In nucleotides, the CDR3 is TGTGCCAGCAGTTCCGGGACAGGGGGCTCTGGAAACACCATATATTTT. Together with reference TRBV7-8 and TRBJ1-3, the CDR3 gives the full variable domain: GAGVSQSPRYKVAKRGQDVALRCDPISGHVSLFWYQQALGQGPEFLTYFQNEAQLDKSGLPSDRFFAERPEGSVSTLKIQRTQQEDSAVYLCASSSGTGGSGNTIYFGEGSWLTVV.

This clonotype was detected a few times. V is TRBV28 and J is TRBJ1-4; TRBD1 is a possible D gene (5 bases). Trimming left V 2 bases short and J 5 bases short, with 12 bases between. CDR3 length: 15 residues. In germline, CDR1 is MDHEN, CDR2 SYDVKM. The CDR3 nucleotides read TGTGCCAGCAGTTTAGGAGGGGCCCGGAATGAAAAACTGTTTTTT. Encoded protein: CASSLGGARNEKLFF.

The table lists this clonotype with a few counts. V is TRBV20-1 and J is TRBJ1-5; perhaps TRBD1 as D (6 bases). Between the trimmed V and J ends, which lost 3 bases and 4 bases, there was a span of 22 bases. Germline loops: CDR1 DFQATT, CDR2 SNEGSKA (reference sequence). The CDR3 sequence is 17 residues long. The DNA for the CDR3 is TGCAGTGCTAGGCCGGGACATCGCTTAATTGGTAATCAGCCCCAGCATTTT. It yields the protein CSARPGHRLIGNQPQHF.

This chain uses TRBV11-2 with TRBJ2-7, with TRBD1 matching over 9 bases. Germline CDR1 SGHAT, CDR2 FQNNGV. V gave up 5 bases and J gave up 4 bases; unmatched junction bases: 9. The CDR3 consists of 15 residues. The CDR3 spells CASSLLRGQGYEQYF. The CDR3 DNA is TGTGCCAGCAGCCTGCTGAGAGGACAGGGGTACGAGCAGTACTTC.

This clonotype occurred a few times. The CDR3 DNA is TGCGCCAGCAGCCCTATTCTCCCCGGAACCAATTCACCCCTCCACTTT. Translating it yields CASSPILPGTNSPLHF. V gene TRBV5-1 combines with J gene TRBJ1-6; no clear D gene. CDR3 length: 16 amino acids. In germline, CDR1 is SGHRS, CDR2 YFSETQ. V was trimmed by 4 bases and J by 7 bases, leaving 18 bases between them.

This clonotype was detected a few times. The J gene is TRBJ2-7, the V gene TRBV20-1; tentative D call: TRBD1 (5 bases). V lost 4 bases to trimming and J lost 5 bases, with 12 bases between them. The CDR3 contains 12 residues. Germline assignment: CDR1 DFQATT and CDR2 SNEGSKA (reference sequence). The CDR3 nucleotides read TGCAGTGCTACTTGGGGCTTCGACGAGCAGTACTTC. The encoded protein is CSATWGFDEQYF.

This clonotype occurred many times. V gene TRBV6-1 combines with J gene TRBJ2-7; D remains unclear. CDR3 length: 16 residues. Germline assignment: CDR1 MNHNS and CDR2 SASEGT. Trimming took 5 bases from V and 6 from J, leaving 23 bases between them. The DNA for the CDR3 is TGTGCCAGCAGTCCCCGGAGCAAAAGGAACTCAGGCGAGCAGTACGTC. This codes for CASSPRSKRNSGEQYV.

V and J are TRBV20-1 and TRBJ2-3; 16 bases match TRBD2. The J segment lost 4 bases and the V segment lost 6 bases, leaving 4 bases of the junction unmatched. The CDR3 has 15 amino acids. The germline CDR1 and CDR2 sequences are DFQATT and SNEGSKA (reference sequence). CDR3 amino acids: CSAGTSGGAADTQYF. For the CDR3, the DNA is TGCAGTGCCGGGACTAGCGGGGGGGCGGCAGATACGCAGTATTTT.

This clonotype was picked up many times. V is TRBV18 and J is TRBJ2-5; D may be TRBD1 (6 bases). V lost 2 bases and J 5 bases, leaving 12 bases between the germline ends. The germline V gene encodes CDR1 KGHSH and CDR2 LQKENI. The CDR3 has 14 amino acids. The CDR3 sequence is CASSPSQGRETQYF. The CDR3 coding sequence is TGTGCCAGCTCACCAAGCCAGGGGCGTGAGACCCAGTACTTC.

This clonotype was observed at least ten times. V and J are TRBV7-9 and TRBJ1-5, with 9 bases identical to TRBD1. Looked up from germline, CDR1 is SEHNR and CDR2 is FQNEAQ (reference sequence). This CDR3 spans 15 amino acids. V dropped 5 bases and J dropped 7; count of bases not matched to a gene: 9. CDR3 residues: CASSRLGTGPQPQHF. CDR3 nucleotides: TGTGCCAGCAGCCGTCTTGGGACAGGGCCCCAGCCCCAGCATTTT.

This clonotype was picked up many times. The chain joins TRBV2 to TRBJ2-1; no clear D. Germline V gives CDR1 SNHLY, CDR2 FYNNEI. The CDR3 runs to 10 residues. Trimming shortened V by 7 bases and J by 10 bases, and 8 bases separated the two germline ends. CDR3 region: CASNNEEQFF. CDR3 bases: TGTGCCAGCAATAATGAGGAGCAGTTCTTC.

This clonotype was picked up many times. J is TRBJ1-3 and V is TRBV5-1; possibly TRBD1 for D (5 bases). This CDR3 is built from 15 residues. The V gene's germline CDR1 is SGHRS and CDR2 YFSETQ. The V end was cut by 0 bases, the J end by 4 bases, with 11 bases between. Here the CDR3 DNA reads TGCGCCAGCAGCTTGGACGTGACAGCCGGAAACACCATATATTTT. Amino acid sequence: CASSLDVTAGNTIYF.

The chain joins TRBV5-1 to TRBJ2-1; D unresolved. There are 15 residues in the CDR3. Germline-derived CDR1 and CDR2 are SGHRS and YFSETQ. The germline V and J ends were trimmed by 4 bases and 9 bases, with 20 bases remaining between them. CDR3 sequence: CASSINTGLVGEQFF. Here the CDR3 DNA reads TGCGCCAGCAGCATAAACACCGGGCTAGTAGGTGAGCAGTTCTTC.

In its sample, this clonotype was seen many times. This chain joins TRBV7-2 and TRBJ2-7; D is unresolved. Between the trimmed V and J ends, which lost 0 bases and 5 bases, there was a span of 14 bases. Germline V CDR1 and CDR2: SGHTA, FQGNSA. The CDR3 is 15 amino acids. The CDR3, as DNA: TGTGCCAGCAGCTTAGCGCATGGGTTGGGTAACGAGCAGTACGTC. The encoded protein is CASSLAHGLGNEQYV.